This TCR beta chain was profiled in a study of T-cell memory formation after mild COVID-19. This CDR3 contains 15 residues. Germline V gives CDR1 SQVTM, CDR2 ANQGSEA. The ends lost 6 bases at V and 2 bases at J; junction bases unmatched: 6. General observations from the study: CD4+ bias marked clones expanding day 15 to 37, unlike balanced contracting clones. The appearance of some responding clones in pre-infection memory suggested that cross-reactive memory joined.

With regard to this clonotype: Antigen: not known.

After 5'RACE with constant-segment primers, TCR alpha and TCR beta cDNA libraries carrying sample barcodes and UMIs were obtained. One entry per CDR3 protein results from TCRdb running MiXCR on the 5' RACE reads. The table has fewer than 350,000 distinct CDR3 sequences, more than 15% seen once. The chain uses TRBV29-1 and TRBJ2-1; 11 bases are shared with TRBD1. The clonotype was recovered from a man aged 18 to 30 who had mild COVID-19 (a few samples of this study predate the infection). Cell type and time point are not known. The sample taken for sequencing was PBMCs or a T cell subset sorted from them (not recorded which). The CDR3 is CSVTPGQGAYNEQFF. DNA for the CDR3: TGCAGCGTGACGCCGGGACAGGGGGCCTACAATGAGCAGTTCTTC.